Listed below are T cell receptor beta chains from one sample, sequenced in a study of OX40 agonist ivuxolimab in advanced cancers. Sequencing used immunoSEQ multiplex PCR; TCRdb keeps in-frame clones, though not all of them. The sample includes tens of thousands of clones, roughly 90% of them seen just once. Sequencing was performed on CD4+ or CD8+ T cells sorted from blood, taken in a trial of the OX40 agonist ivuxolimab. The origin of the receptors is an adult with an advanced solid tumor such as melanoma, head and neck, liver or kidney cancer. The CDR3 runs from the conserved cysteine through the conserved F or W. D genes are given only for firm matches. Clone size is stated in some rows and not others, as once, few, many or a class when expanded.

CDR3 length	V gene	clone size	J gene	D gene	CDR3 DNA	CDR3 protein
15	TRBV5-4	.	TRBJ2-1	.	TGTGCCAGCAGCTTTAGCGGCGGTGGTTTACTTGAGCAGTTCTTC	CASSFSGGGLLEQFF
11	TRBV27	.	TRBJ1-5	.	TGTGCCAGCGGGGCCAATCAGCCCCAGCATTTT	CASGANQPQHF
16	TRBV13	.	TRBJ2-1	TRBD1	TGTGCCAGCAGCCCGACAGGGGGTCACTCCTACAATGAGCAGTTCTTC	CASSPTGGHSYNEQFF
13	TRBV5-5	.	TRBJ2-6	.	TGTGCCAGCAGCTTAGCTGGGGCCAACGTCCTGACTTTC	CASSLAGANVLTF
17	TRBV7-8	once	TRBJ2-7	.	TGTGCCAGCAGCTTAGTCGGGGGCTCGGGGGGTCATTACGAGCAGTACTTC	CASSLVGGSGGHYEQYF
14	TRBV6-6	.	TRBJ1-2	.	TGTGCCAGCAGCAACGGGGGGGAAGGCTATGGCTACACCTTC	CASSNGGEGYGYTF
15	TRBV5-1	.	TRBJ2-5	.	TGCGCCAGCAGCCCAACGGCCGGGGGGCGTGAGACCCAGTACTTC	CASSPTAGGRETQYF
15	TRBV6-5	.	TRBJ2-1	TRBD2	TGTGCCAGCATTCGGAGCGGGGGGGCCTACAATGAGCAGTTCTTC	CASIRSGGAYNEQFF
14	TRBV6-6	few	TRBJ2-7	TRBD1	TGTGCCAGCAGTACCGGACAGGGAACCTACGAGCAGTACTTC	CASSTGQGTYEQYF
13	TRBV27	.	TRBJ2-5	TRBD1	TGTGCCAGCAGTTTCGGACAGGGAAGGACCCAGTACTTC	CASSFGQGRTQYF
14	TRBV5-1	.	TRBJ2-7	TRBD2	TGCGCCAGCAGGATGGAGCGGGGTTCTTACGAGCAGTACTTC	CASRMERGSYEQYF
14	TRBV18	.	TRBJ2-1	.	TGTGCCAGCTCACCTCAGGTCGCGAACAATGAGCAGTTCTTC	CASSPQVANNEQFF
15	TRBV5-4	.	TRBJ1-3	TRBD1	TGTGCCAGCAGCCAGAAGGACAGGAGTGGAAACACCATATATTTT	CASSQKDRSGNTIYF
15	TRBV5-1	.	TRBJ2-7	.	TGCGCCAGCAGCTTCTCTTTACAGGGTGACTACGAGCAGTACTTC	CASSFSLQGDYEQYF
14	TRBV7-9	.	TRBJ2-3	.	TGTGCCAGCAGCTTAGCTAGACGGACAGATACGCAGTATTTT	CASSLARRTDTQYF
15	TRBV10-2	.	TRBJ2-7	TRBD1	TGCGCCAGCAGTGTAGACCCGGACAGGGTGTACGAGCAGTACTTC	CASSVDPDRVYEQYF
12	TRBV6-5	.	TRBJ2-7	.	TGTGCCAGCAGTGACGGACTCTACGAGCAGTACTTC	CASSDGLYEQYF
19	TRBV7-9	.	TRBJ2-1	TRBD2	TGTGCCAGCACCTTAAAGAGACTAGCGGGACGTACGACCGACAATGAGCAGTTCTTC	CASTLKRLAGRTTDNEQFF
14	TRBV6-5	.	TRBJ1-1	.	TGTGCCAGCAGCAGGGATGAGGCGAACACTGAAGCTTTCTTT	CASSRDEANTEAFF
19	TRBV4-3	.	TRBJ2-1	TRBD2	TGCGCCAGCAGCCGGCAACTAGCGGGGGGTTCAGGCTCCTACAATGAGCAGTTCTTC	CASSRQLAGGSGSYNEQFF
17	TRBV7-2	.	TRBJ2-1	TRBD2	TGTGCCAGCAGCCGACTAGCGGGGGGCTCCGCCTACAATGAGCAGTTCTTC	CASSRLAGGSAYNEQFF
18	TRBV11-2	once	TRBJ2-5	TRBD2	TGTGCCAGCAGCTTAGAGGGTTTTGCTAGCGGGGGGCAAGAGACCCAGTACTTC	CASSLEGFASGGQETQYF
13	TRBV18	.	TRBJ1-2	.	TGTGCCAGCTCACCTACGGGTGACTATGGCTACACCTTC	CASSPTGDYGYTF
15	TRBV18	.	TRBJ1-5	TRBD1	TGTGCCAGCTCACCAACGGGACAGGGGGGTCAGCCCCAGCATTTT	CASSPTGQGGQPQHF
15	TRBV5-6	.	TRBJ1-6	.	TGTGCCAGCAGCTCTCCTAGGGTCAGCCATTCACCCCTCCACTTT	CASSSPRVSHSPLHF
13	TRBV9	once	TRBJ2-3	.	TGTGCCAGCAGCATCGAGTGGCATCATACGCAGTATTTT	CASSIEWHHTQYF
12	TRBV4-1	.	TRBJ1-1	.	TGCGCCAGCAGCCAAGAGGGGTTGGTAGCTTTCTTT	CASSQEGLVAFF
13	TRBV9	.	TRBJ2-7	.	TGTGCCAGCAGCATTCGGGACGGCTACGAGCAGTACTTC	CASSIRDGYEQYF
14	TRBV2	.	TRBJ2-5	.	TGTGCCAGGGGATCCCCTGCGGGCCAAGAGACCCAGTACTTC	CARGSPAGQETQYF
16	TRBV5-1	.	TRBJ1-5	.	TGCGCCAGCAGCTTGGGGGCAGGTGGTAGCAATCAGCCCCAGCATTTT	CASSLGAGGSNQPQHF
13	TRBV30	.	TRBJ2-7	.	TGTGCCTGGAGTGTACAAGGAGATTACGAGCAGTACTTC	CAWSVQGDYEQYF
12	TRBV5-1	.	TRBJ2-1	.	TGCGCCAGCAGCCCTCAGGACAATGAGCAGTTCTTC	CASSPQDNEQFF
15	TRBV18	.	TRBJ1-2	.	TGTGCCAGCTCACCAATTTCCGGGGGGGACTATGGCTACACCTTC	CASSPISGGDYGYTF
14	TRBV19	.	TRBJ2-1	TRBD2	TGTGCCAGTAGTAACGGGGGGACTTACAATGAGCAGTTCTTC	CASSNGGTYNEQFF
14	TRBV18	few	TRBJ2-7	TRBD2	TGTGCCAGCTCCTCTACTAGCGGGGGGGCCGAGCAGTACTTC	CASSSTSGGAEQYF
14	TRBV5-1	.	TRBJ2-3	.	TGCGCCAGCAGCTCTCTGATTAGCACAGATACGCAGTATTTT	CASSSLISTDTQYF
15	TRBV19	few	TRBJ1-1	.	TGTGCCAGTAGAAGGACAGCTACTATGAACACTGAAGCTTTCTTT	CASRRTATMNTEAFF
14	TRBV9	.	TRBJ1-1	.	TGTGCCAGCAGCCCCCTACCCTGGGACGGTGAAGCTTTCTTT	CASSPLPWDGEAFF
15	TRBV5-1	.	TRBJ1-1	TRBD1	TGCGCCAGCAGCTACGAAGGACAGGGGGGAACTGAAGCTTTCTTT	CASSYEGQGGTEAFF
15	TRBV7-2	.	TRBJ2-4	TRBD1	TGTGCCAGCAGCATCTACCCGGGACAGAAAAACATTCAGTACTTC	CASSIYPGQKNIQYF
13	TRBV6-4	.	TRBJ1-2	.	TGTGCCAGCAGTGACTCAGGGTTTGGGGGCTACACCTTC	CASSDSGFGGYTF
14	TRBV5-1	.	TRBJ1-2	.	TGCGCCAGCAGCTTGGCCGCGGACCCTTATGGCTACACCTTC	CASSLAADPYGYTF
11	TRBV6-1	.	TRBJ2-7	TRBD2	TGTGCCAGCAGTGAGGGAAGGGAGGGGTACTTC	CASSEGREGYF